One and the same sample provided the 13 T cell receptor beta chains below, sequenced in a study of blood T cell repertoires in COVID-19. TCRdb's table, derived via immunoSEQ multiplex PCR, lists solely in-frame clones and lacks some. The sample has over 400,000 clones; about 89% are singletons. Sequenced: peripheral blood. The receptors here all came from a woman in her fifties or sixties with COVID-19, enrolled during active disease.

This sequence joins TRBV19 and TRBJ2-5; perhaps TRBD2 as D (5 bases). With 9 bases removed from V and 5 bases from J, the gap between germline ends came to 22 bases. This CDR3 comprises 15 residues. The V gene's germline CDR1 is LNHDA and CDR2 SQIVND (reference sequence). This chain's CDR3 is CASAIGLGLRETQYF. The CDR3 nucleotides read TGTGCCAGCGCGATTGGACTCGGGTTGAGGGAGACCCAGTACTTC. Combining the CDR3 with reference TRBV19 and TRBJ2-5 gives the whole variable domain DGGITQSPKYLFRKEGQNVTLSCEQNLNHDAMYWYRQDPGQGLRLIYYSQIVNDFQKGDIAEGYSVSREKKESFPLTVTSAQKNPTAFYLCASAIGLGLRETQYFGPGTRLLVL.

The chain joins TRBV7-9 to TRBJ1-2; D is uncertain. V lost 5 bases and J lost 2, with 9 bases in between. The CDR3 has 13 residues. Per the germline V gene, CDR1 is SEHNR and CDR2 is FQNEAQ (reference sequence). In DNA, the CDR3 is TGTGCCAGCAGCCCCGGGGAGAACTATGGCTACACCTTC. Translating it yields CASSPGENYGYTF.

The sample holds one count of this clone. The rearrangement joins TRBV6-1 to TRBJ1-4; 9 bases line up with TRBD1. V lost 4 bases to trimming and J lost 8 bases; unmatched junction nucleotides: 17. Germline CDR1 reads MNHNS; CDR2 reads SASEGT. This CDR3 contains 18 residues. Written as DNA, the CDR3 is TGTGCCAGCAGTGCTTCTCCGGGACAGGGTGACTTGGAAGAAAAACTGTTTTTT. Amino acid sequence: CASSASPGQGDLEEKLFF.

The chain joins TRBV10-1 to TRBJ2-3; D may be TRBD2 (6 bases). The CDR3 has 15 residues. Per the germline V gene, CDR1 is WNHNN and CDR2 is SYGVQD (reference sequence). V gave up 2 bases and J gave up 0 bases, with 9 bases separating them. The CDR3 sequence: CASSERGTSTDTQYF. The DNA of the CDR3 is TGCGCCAGCAGTGAGCGGGGGACGAGCACAGATACGCAGTATTTT.

CDR3 bases: TGTGCCAGCAGCTTCGGACAGGCGGCTTCTGAAGCTTTCTTT. It is translated as CASSFGQAASEAFF. The gene calls are TRBV5-6 and TRBJ1-1, with 7 bases fitting TRBD1. V lost 2 bases and J lost 6; bases outside the gene matches: 7. From germline, CDR1 is SGHDT and CDR2 YYEEEE. The CDR3 length is 14 residues.

The chain combines TRBV30 with TRBJ1-3, with D hard to call. The CDR3 sequence is 15 residues long. V lost 2 bases and J lost 0, with 11 bases in between. The germline CDR1 and CDR2 sequences are GTSNPN and SVGIG (reference sequence). The CDR3 reads CAWSRKESSGNTIYF. CDR3 nucleotide sequence: TGTGCCTGGAGTAGGAAGGAGAGCTCTGGAAACACCATATATTTT.

This clone was observed a single time. V gene TRBV5-4 combines with J gene TRBJ2-3, with 7 bases matching TRBD2. The V segment lost 1 base and the J segment 7 bases; nucleotides outside the gene matches: 12. Per germline, CDR1 SGHNT and CDR2 YYREEE (reference sequence). The CDR3 consists of 16 residues. The chain's CDR3 is CASSLLSSGGGNTQYF. In DNA, the CDR3 is TGTGCCAGCAGCTTGTTAAGTTCCGGCGGGGGAAATACGCAGTATTTT. Drawing the rest from reference TRBV5-4 and TRBJ2-3, the complete variable domain is ETGVTQSPTHLIKTRGQQVTLRCSSQSGHNTVSWYQQALGQGPQFIFQYYREEENGRGNFPPRFSGLQFPNYSSELNVNALELDDSALYLCASSLLSSGGGNTQYFGPGTRLTVL.

The rearrangement links TRBV4-1 to TRBJ1-1, with 12 bases identical to TRBD1. The CDR3 covers 17 residues. Germline V gene data show CDR1 as MGHRA and CDR2 as YSYEKL. The J segment lost 8 bases and the V segment lost 4 bases, leaving 14 bases of the junction unmatched. The chain's CDR3 is CASSPSLGQGARGEAFF. DNA of the CDR3: TGCGCCAGCAGCCCCTCTCTGGGACAGGGGGCTCGGGGGGAAGCTTTCTTT.

The V gene is TRBV29-1, the J gene TRBJ1-1; D not certain. The germline CDR1 and CDR2 sequences are SQVTM and ANQGSEA. V lost 5 bases, J lost 5 bases, and 9 bases lay in between. The CDR3 extends over 11 amino acids. The CDR3 here is CSVMTGTEAFF. Written as DNA, the CDR3 is TGCAGCGTTATGACCGGGACTGAAGCTTTCTTT.

V usage is TRBV2 and J usage is TRBJ1-1; a possible D gene is TRBD1 (6 bases). Trimming left V 6 bases short and J 0 bases short, with 14 bases between. Germline CDR1 reads SNHLY; CDR2 reads FYNNEI. The length of the CDR3 is 15 residues. The chain's CDR3 is CASSETGPMNTEAFF. The CDR3, as DNA: TGTGCCAGCAGCGAGACAGGCCCGATGAACACTGAAGCTTTCTTT.

This sequence joins TRBV7-9 and TRBJ2-1; D might be TRBD1 (5 bases). With 5 bases removed from V and 6 bases from J, the gap between germline ends came to 20 bases. Germline assignment: CDR1 SEHNR and CDR2 FQNEAQ (reference sequence). The CDR3 has 16 residues. The CDR3 nucleotides are TGTGCCAGCAGCCAACCCCTCCTTGGACACCGCAATGAGCAGTTCTTC. The encoded protein is CASSQPLLGHRNEQFF.

V is TRBV19 and J is TRBJ1-1; TRBD1 aligns across 9 bases. CDR3 length: 15 amino acids. Losses at the gene ends were 4 bases for V and 9 bases for J; bases not matched to a gene: 12. Per germline, CDR1 LNHDA and CDR2 SQIVND (reference sequence). The CDR3 DNA sequence: TGTGCCAGTAGTACAATACCGGGACAGGGATCGCAAGCTTTCTTT. Amino acids: CASSTIPGQGSQAFF.

The chain joins TRBV29-1 to TRBJ1-1, with 9 bases that match TRBD1. The CDR3 is made up of 13 amino acids. Germline CDR1 reads SQVTM; CDR2 reads ANQGSEA. Germline trimming cut 7 bases from V and 3 bases from J; bases unmatched to any gene: 6. Here the CDR3 reads CSADRGKDTEAFF. In DNA form, the CDR3 reads TGCAGCGCCGACAGGGGGAAAGACACTGAAGCTTTCTTT.